A single sample gave rise to the 26 T cell receptor beta chains below, sequenced in a study of metastatic and nonmetastatic thyroid tumors. TCRdb re-called the PCR reads through MiXCR. This table holds tens of thousands of clones, approximately 24% found once. The entire patient cohort was treatment-naive prior to thyroid surgery. The sample comprised blood. The receptor set was obtained from a male donor with papillary thyroid cancer or a benign thyroid nodule (not recorded which). Some clones in this sample may be carry-over from other donors' samples.

The genes are TRBV18 and TRBJ1-1, with D unclear. The CDR3 is 13 residues long. The V gene lost 5 bases and the J gene lost 0 bases, with 7 bases spanning the gap. The germline gives CDR1 KGHSH, CDR2 LQKENI. CDR3 protein: CASSSEMNTEAFF. The CDR3 DNA is TGTGCCAGCTCATCTGAGATGAACACTGAAGCTTTCTTT.

This chain uses TRBV13 with TRBJ1-2, with 8 bases identical to TRBD1. Germline V gene lookup returns CDR1 PRHDT and CDR2 FYEKMQ (reference sequence). Unmatched junction bases numbered 6, after V lost 3 bases and J lost 3 bases. The CDR3 runs to 15 residues. The CDR3 is CASSFRQGWDYGYTF. The CDR3 coding sequence is TGTGCCAGCAGCTTTAGACAGGGGTGGGACTATGGCTACACCTTC.

This chain connects TRBV12-3 or TRBV12-4 to TRBJ2-1; 8 positions agree with TRBD1. With V trimmed by 4 bases and J by 13 bases, 15 bases remained unmatched. The length of the CDR3 is 15 residues. CDR3 amino acids: CASSWTGRSYKHQFF. The CDR3 DNA sequence: TGTGCCAGCAGTTGGACAGGGCGTTCCTACAAACACCAGTTCTTC.

Turning to this clone: Other DNA sequences in the sample encode the same CDR3. V usage is TRBV10-3 and J usage is TRBJ1-2; tentative D call: TRBD1 (6 bases). In germline, CDR1 is ENHRY, CDR2 SYGVKD. The CDR3 loop spans 13 amino acids. CDR3 nucleotide sequence: TGTGCAATAAGTGAGGGGGGTGGCTATGGCTACACCTTC. This codes for CAISEGGGYGYTF.

This chain joins TRBV6-1 and TRBJ2-7; D is possibly TRBD1 or TRBD2 (5 bases each). Germline assignment: CDR1 MNHNS and CDR2 SASEGT. The CDR3 totals 14 residues. V lost 5 bases and J lost 2, with 13 bases in between. CDR3 sequence reads: CASSPRDGAYEQYV. The CDR3 bases are TGTGCCAGCAGTCCCCGGGACGGGGCCTACGAGCAGTACGTC.

This clone was counted between two and nine times. This chain joins TRBV2 and TRBJ1-6; D gene ambiguous. The V gene's germline CDR1 is SNHLY and CDR2 FYNNEI. Trimming cost V 6 bases and J 12 bases, with 15 bases left between them. The CDR3 spans 13 residues. The CDR3 here is CASRTYECGPLHF. The CDR3 nucleotides are TGTGCCAGCAGAACATACGAGTGTGGACCCCTCCACTTT.

This clone was recorded many times. The chain couples TRBV24-1 to TRBJ2-6, with D possibly being TRBD1 or TRBD2 (7 bases each). This CDR3 is 19 amino acids long. V lost 5 bases to trimming and J lost 1 base, with 20 bases between them. In germline, CDR1 is KGHDR, CDR2 SFDVKD. The CDR3 loop is CATSGKRAGGGSGANVLTF. CDR3 DNA sequence: TGTGCCACCAGTGGCAAGAGGGCAGGGGGGGGATCTGGGGCCAACGTCCTGACTTTC.

This clone was observed a single time. This chain uses TRBV7-3 with TRBJ2-1, with 11 nucleotides matching TRBD1. V was clipped by 3 bases and J by 6 bases; unmatched bases: 4. CDR3 length: 15 residues. The V gene's germline CDR1 is SGHTA and CDR2 FQGTGA. The CDR3 nucleotides are TGTGCCAGCAGCTTTCCGGGACAGGGGGGCAATGAGCAGTTCTTC. It encodes CASSFPGQGGNEQFF.

The chain couples TRBV9 to TRBJ2-3; the D call may be TRBD1 or TRBD2 (5 bases each). V shed 2 bases and J shed 2 bases, with 15 bases lying between them. The CDR3 contains 16 residues. In germline, CDR1 is SGDLS, CDR2 YYNGEE. CDR3 DNA: TGTGCCAGCAGCGTCGGGTGGGACCCCTTCACAGATACGCAGTATTTT. Protein sequence: CASSVGWDPFTDTQYF. Using reference TRBV9 and TRBJ2-3 for the parts outside the CDR3, the full variable domain is DSGVTQTPKHLITATGQRVTLRCSPRSGDLSVYWYQQSLDQGLQFLIQYYNGEERAKGNILERFSAQQFPDLHSELNLSSLELGDSALYFCASSVGWDPFTDTQYFGPGTRLTVL.

The table lists this clone with many counts. The V gene is TRBV10-3, the J gene TRBJ1-2; TRBD1 aligns across 10 bases. The CDR3 has 14 residues. J was trimmed by 6 bases and V by 7 bases; bases with no gene match: 8. CDR1 and CDR2 (germline): ENHRY, SYGVKD. The CDR3 DNA is TGTGCCATCACCAAGGGACAGGGGAGAAATGGCTACACCTTC. Its translation is CAITKGQGRNGYTF.

This clone occurred many times. The chain joins TRBV27 to TRBJ2-3; D not certain. Trimming stripped 4 bases from V and 0 bases from J, with 5 bases between. Germline loops: CDR1 MNHEY, CDR2 SMNVEV (reference sequence). The CDR3 consists of 13 residues. The CDR3 DNA is TGTGCCAGCAGTTATACTAGCACAGATACGCAGTATTTT. As protein: CASSYTSTDTQYF.

This clone has more than one count but fewer than ten. The CDR3 is CASSDGSTYEQYF. CDR3 nucleotides: TGTGCCAGTAGCGACGGATCTACCTACGAGCAGTACTTC. The chain links TRBV19 to TRBJ2-7, with D unclear. In germline, CDR1 is LNHDA, CDR2 SQIVND (reference sequence). The V end lost 6 bases, the J end lost 2 bases, and 11 bases lay between the germline ends. CDR3 size: 13 residues. Full variable domain (remainder filled in from reference TRBV19 and TRBJ2-7): DGGITQSPKYLFRKEGQNVTLSCEQNLNHDAMYWYRQDPGQGLRLIYYSQIVNDFQKGDIAEGYSVSREKKESFPLTVTSAQKNPTAFYLCASSDGSTYEQYFGPGTRLTVT.

This clone was counted ten times or more. This chain connects TRBV20-1 to TRBJ1-1; 9 nucleotides agree with TRBD1. CDR1 is DFQATT and CDR2 is SNEGSKA in the germline V gene (reference sequence). The trim removed 3 bases at V and 5 bases at J, leaving 1 base unmatched. This CDR3 region has 12 residues. CDR3 in amino acids: CSARGQGTEAFF. CDR3 bases: TGCAGTGCTAGGGGACAGGGTACTGAAGCTTTCTTT.

This clone was seen more than once but under ten times. V is TRBV7-8 and J is TRBJ2-7; 8 bases fit TRBD1. This CDR3 contains 12 residues. The V gene end was trimmed by 10 bases and the J gene end by 7 bases; junction bases not matched to a gene: 9. Germline values: CDR1 SGHVS, CDR2 FQNEAQ. The CDR3 here is CATHQGAGEQYF. CDR3 in DNA: TGTGCCACCCACCAGGGGGCGGGTGAGCAGTACTTC.

This clone was picked up many times. The chain is built from TRBV11-3 and TRBJ2-1; D gene unclear. Germline V gene data show CDR1 as SGHNT and CDR2 as YENEEA. This CDR3 is built from 13 residues. The V end lost 0 bases, the J end lost 10 bases, and 10 bases lay between the germline ends. The CDR3 region is CASSLEYGYEQFF. The CDR3 region has the DNA TGTGCCAGCAGCTTAGAATACGGGTACGAGCAGTTCTTC.

The V gene is TRBV2, the J gene TRBJ1-5; no clear D. Germline values: CDR1 SNHLY, CDR2 FYNNEI. Trimming took 5 bases from V and 0 from J, leaving 20 bases between them. The CDR3 length is 18 residues. CDR3 DNA sequence: TGTGCCAGCAGTCCCACCCCCCCAAGGACCCCTAGCAATCAGCCCCAGCATTTT. Translation: CASSPTPPRTPSNQPQHF.

This clone was picked up a small number of times. The rearrangement uses TRBV6-1 and TRBJ1-1; no definite D call. This CDR3 has 12 residues. CDR1 and CDR2 (germline): MNHNS, SASEGT. The ends were cut back, 7 bases at V and 6 bases at J, with 12 bases in the middle. In nucleotides, the CDR3 is TGTGCCAGCACGGGGTTTCCGTCTGAAGCTTTCTTT. Its translation is CASTGFPSEAFF.

This chain joins TRBV7-8 and TRBJ2-5; 10 bases are a match to TRBD2. The CDR3 spans 16 residues. The V and J ends lost 1 base and 6 bases, in that order; junction bases with no gene match: 8. Germline V CDR1 and CDR2: SGHVS, FQNEAQ. The CDR3 region is CASSLVGGTSVQTQYF. The CDR3 DNA reads as TGTGCCAGCAGCTTAGTGGGGGGGACTAGCGTTCAGACCCAGTACTTC.

In its sample, this clone was seen a few times. This rearrangement joins TRBV7-2 to TRBJ2-7; D unresolved. Germline-derived CDR1 and CDR2 are SGHTA and FQGNSA. The CDR3 is 10 residues long. Trimming stripped 1 base from V and 7 bases from J, with 2 bases between. CDR3 nucleotide sequence: TGTGCCAGCAGCTTAGTAGAGCAGTACTTC. Amino acid sequence: CASSLVEQYF.

This rearrangement joins TRBV24-1 to TRBJ2-2; D possibly corresponds to TRBD1 (6 bases). The CDR3 totals 13 residues. Germline V lookup: CDR1 KGHDR, CDR2 SFDVKD. With 8 bases removed from V and 5 bases from J, the gap between germline ends came to 11 bases. Here the CDR3 DNA reads TGTGCCACCAAAACAGGGCGGACCGGGGAGCTGTTTTTT. Translation: CATKTGRTGELFF.

The J gene is TRBJ1-2, the V gene TRBV28; 8 nucleotides line up with TRBD1. Germline assignment: CDR1 MDHEN and CDR2 SYDVKM. V shed 3 bases and J 9 bases; nucleotides not matched to a gene: 12. The CDR3 loop spans 15 amino acids. The CDR3 DNA reads as TGTGCCAGCAGTTTGGTTGGGGGACAGGTGAACTGCTACACCTTC. Protein: CASSLVGGQVNCYTF.

V and J are TRBV11-2 and TRBJ1-5; no reliable D call. The CDR3 is made up of 13 amino acids. Trimming took 0 bases from V and 7 from J, leaving 7 bases between them. From germline, CDR1 is SGHAT and CDR2 FQNNGV. The CDR3: CASSLDRWQPQHF. CDR3 nucleotide sequence: TGTGCCAGCAGCTTAGATCGATGGCAGCCCCAGCATTTT.

Many counts were recorded for this clone. The J gene is TRBJ1-5, the V gene TRBV27, with 8 nucleotides matching TRBD1. The J segment lost 2 bases and the V segment lost 4 bases, leaving 13 bases of the junction unmatched. The CDR3 totals 18 residues. Looked up from germline, CDR1 is MNHEY and CDR2 is SMNVEV (reference sequence). The CDR3 loop reads CASSSTPYETGGNQPQHF. CDR3 bases: TGTGCCAGCAGTTCCACCCCATACGAGACAGGGGGCAATCAGCCCCAGCATTTT.

This clone was found a few times. This rearrangement joins TRBV3-1 to TRBJ2-7; 11 positions match TRBD2. Germline V lookup: CDR1 LGHDT, CDR2 YNNKEL (reference sequence). J lost 6 bases, V lost 7 bases, and 8 bases had no gene match. This CDR3 is built from 14 residues. The CDR3 DNA is TGTGCCAGCATCCCCGGACTAGCGGGTTTCGAGCAGTACTTC. Translating gives CASIPGLAGFEQYF.

This clone was detected many times. The rearrangement links TRBV11-3 to TRBJ2-5; TRBD1 matches 8 bases. Losses at the gene ends were 5 bases for V and 3 bases for J; bases not matched to a gene: 2. The CDR3 totals 13 residues. Germline CDR1 SGHNT, CDR2 YENEEA. The CDR3: CASSLQGEETQYF. The CDR3, as DNA: TGTGCCAGCAGCCTACAGGGGGAAGAGACCCAGTACTTC.

Ten or more counts support this clone. V usage is TRBV20-1 and J usage is TRBJ1-1; no clear D. The CDR3 runs to 11 residues. The germline gives CDR1 DFQATT, CDR2 SNEGSKA (reference sequence). V lost 5 bases to trimming and J lost 10 bases, with 14 bases between them. The CDR3 DNA sequence: TGCAGTGCTCGCCCCCCCGAAGGAGCTTTCTTT. Amino acids: CSARPPEGAFF.